These 21 T cell receptor beta chains share one sample of origin, sequenced in a study of regulatory T cells in long-lasting Graves disease. Sequencing libraries for TCR beta were prepared with iRepertoire HTBI primers and Arm-PCR of CDR3 regions. From the multiplex PCR reads, TCRdb called clonotypes with MiXCR, one entry per CDR3 protein. The data hold a few hundred thousand distinct CDR3 sequences, with over 12% observed a single time. This sample's time point: newly diagnosed GD, antithyroid drugs for less than 3 months. TCR sequences were obtained from RNA taken from PBMCs. The sample was also linked to a second study, of T cells in Graves' hyperthyroidism and ophthalmopathy.

Sequences were derived from peripheral blood mononuclear cells (PBMCs), sampled at new diagnosis, from a patient treated with antithyroid drugs. The receptors were sampled from a woman in her 40s with Graves disease.

In this sample, this clonotype turned up many times. This chain links TRBV27 with TRBJ1-1; 8 bases fit TRBD1. The CDR3 has 15 amino acids. V shed 5 bases, J shed 0 bases, and the junction held 5 bases outside the gene matches. Germline CDR1 MNHEY, CDR2 SMNVEV (reference sequence). In nucleotides, the CDR3 is TGTGCCAGCAGTATAACAGGGGGGGTGAACACTGAAGCTTTCTTT. Its protein product is CASSITGGVNTEAFF.

In this sample, this clonotype turned up many times. The rearrangement links TRBV3-1 to TRBJ2-3; no clear D. Germline assignment: CDR1 LGHDT and CDR2 YNNKEL (reference sequence). Deletions cut 1 base from V and 0 bases from J, with 8 bases between. This CDR3 comprises 15 residues. The CDR3 here is CASSQGGSSTDTQYF. The CDR3 DNA sequence: TGTGCCAGCAGCCAAGGAGGATCTAGCACAGATACGCAGTATTTT.

This clonotype was observed at least ten times. The chain links TRBV27 to TRBJ2-3, with 11 nucleotides matching TRBD2. The CDR3 is 15 amino acids. Per the germline V gene, CDR1 is MNHEY and CDR2 is SMNVEV (reference sequence). J gave up 6 bases and V 4 bases, and 6 bases lay outside the gene matches. CDR3 in amino acids: CASSSRTSGQDTQYF. CDR3 bases: TGTGCCAGCAGTTCAAGGACTAGCGGGCAGGATACGCAGTATTTT.

This clonotype was seen repeatedly, ten times or more. The rearrangement uses TRBV13 and TRBJ2-7; D remains ambiguous. CDR1 and CDR2 from the germline V gene are PRHDT and FYEKMQ (reference sequence). The CDR3 extends over 13 amino acids. V lost 3 bases, J lost 5 bases, and 11 bases lay in between. The CDR3 sequence: CASSLRMSDEQYF. DNA for the CDR3: TGTGCCAGCAGCTTGAGAATGTCCGACGAGCAGTACTTC.

This clonotype has a count of ten or more. V is TRBV29-1 and J is TRBJ2-7; 7 bases fit TRBD1. Germline-derived CDR1 and CDR2 are SQVTM and ANQGSEA. Trimming removed 3 bases from V and 0 bases from J; junction bases left unmatched: 2. The CDR3 totals 13 residues. The chain's CDR3 is CSVEDRTSYEQYF. CDR3 nucleotide sequence: TGCAGCGTTGAGGACAGGACCTCCTACGAGCAGTACTTC.

Only a few counts were recorded for this clonotype. The chain employs TRBV29-1 and TRBJ2-7; maybe TRBD2 (6 bases). Germline CDR1 SQVTM, CDR2 ANQGSEA. The CDR3 consists of 15 residues. The V end lost 6 bases, the J end lost 3 bases, and 21 bases lay between the germline ends. The CDR3 loop is CSVPRWGVFGYEQYF. The CDR3 DNA reads as TGCAGCGTCCCTAGGTGGGGGGTCTTCGGCTACGAGCAGTACTTC.

This clonotype appeared a few times. Being one base from a much bigger clone, this may be a read error. The chain uses TRBV20-1 and TRBJ2-7; 9 bases map to TRBD1. The germline V gene has CDR1 DFQATT and CDR2 SNEGSKA (reference sequence). The CDR3 runs to 15 residues. V lost 5 bases, J lost 2 bases, and 10 bases stayed unmatched. CDR3 amino acids: CSAANLQGAAYEQYF. Here the CDR3 DNA reads TGCAGTGCTGCCAACCTACAGGGGGCCGCCTACGAGCAGTACTTC.

The table lists this clonotype with many counts. The rearrangement joins TRBV12-3 or TRBV12-4 to TRBJ2-1; TRBD2 agrees at 14 bases. V dropped 6 bases and J dropped 7; count of bases not matched to a gene: 20. The CDR3 sequence is 20 residues long. The CDR3 here is CASSFRLAGGPSKGSNEQFF. The CDR3 DNA follows: TGTGCCAGCAGCTTTAGACTAGCGGGAGGGCCTAGCAAAGGAAGTAATGAGCAGTTCTTC.

This clonotype was observed a handful of times. This rearrangement joins TRBV20-1 to TRBJ2-7; TRBD2 matches at 10 bases. Germline CDR1 is DFQATT and CDR2 is SNEGSKA (reference sequence). The CDR3 has 14 residues. J was trimmed by 4 bases and V by 1 base; bases with no gene match: 4. CDR3 nucleotide sequence: TGCAGTGCTAGAGGGGTTAGCGGGAGGTACGAGCAGTACTTC. Protein sequence: CSARGVSGRYEQYF.

At least ten counts were recorded for this clonotype. The rearrangement uses TRBV2 and TRBJ2-1, with 15 bases matching TRBD2. The ends lost 6 bases at V and 1 base at J; junction bases unmatched: 7. Germline CDR1 and CDR2: SNHLY and FYNNEI. The length of the CDR3 is 18 residues. The CDR3 DNA sequence: TGTGCCAGCAGCCCCGGGACTAGCGGGAGGCGGTCCTACAATGAGCAGTTCTTC. Translated: CASSPGTSGRRSYNEQFF.

As for this clonotype: Germline and junction disagree at one end, which may indicate a read error. The chain employs TRBV7-9 and TRBJ1-6; 11 bases fit TRBD1. The CDR3 spans 15 residues. Germline V gene sequence: CDR1 SEHNR, CDR2 FQNEAQ (reference sequence). This CDR3 reads CASSLGTGGDSPLHF. The CDR3 nucleotides read TGTGCCAGTAGCTTAGGGACAGGGGGAGATTCACCCCTCCACTTT.

This clonotype was recorded at least ten times. The CDR3 region has the DNA TGTGCCAGCAGTGTGAAGGGCGTCAGCGGGAAGGCCCACGAGCAGTACTTC. It codes for CASSVKGVSGKAHEQYF. V and J are TRBV2 and TRBJ2-7; 7 nucleotides line up with TRBD2. The V gene end was trimmed by 4 bases and the J gene end by 5 bases; junction bases not matched to a gene: 17. The CDR3 loop spans 17 amino acids. Germline V gene lookup returns CDR1 SNHLY and CDR2 FYNNEI.

This clonotype was recorded many times. The chain couples TRBV2 to TRBJ2-7; 11 bases agree with TRBD2. CDR1 SNHLY and CDR2 FYNNEI come from the germline V gene. V trimming: 5 bases; J trimming: 0 bases; junction bases outside the gene matches: 6. The CDR3 length is 16 residues. CDR3 protein: CASSLVGLAGSYEQYF. DNA of the CDR3: TGTGCCAGCAGTTTAGTCGGACTAGCGGGCTCCTACGAGCAGTACTTC. Supplemented by reference TRBV2 and TRBJ2-7, the full variable domain reads EPEVTQTPSHQVTQMGQEVILRCVPISNHLYFYWYRQILGQKVEFLVSFYNNEISEKSEIFDDQFSVERPDGSNFTLKIRSTKLEDSAMYFCASSLVGLAGSYEQYFGPGTRLTVT.

This chain links TRBV30 with TRBJ2-4, with D unresolved. This CDR3 region has 12 residues. V was shortened by 5 bases and J by 2 bases, with 7 bases between the two germline ends. Per germline, CDR1 GTSNPN and CDR2 SVGIG (reference sequence). The CDR3 bases are TGTGCCTGGGGTGCGACCAAAAACATTCAGTACTTC. Protein sequence: CAWGATKNIQYF.

The chain links TRBV10-3 to TRBJ1-4; 9 positions agree with TRBD1. Trimming cost V 3 bases and J 14 bases; bases outside gene matches: 1. This CDR3 has 11 residues. Germline CDR1 is ENHRY and CDR2 is SYGVKD. The CDR3 reads CAISDGQGLFF. CDR3 DNA: TGTGCCATCAGTGATGGACAGGGGCTGTTTTTT.

The V and J genes are TRBV6-2 or TRBV6-3 and TRBJ1-5; 11 nucleotides align to TRBD1. V lost 7 bases to trimming and J lost 6 bases; unmatched junction nucleotides: 11. Germline V CDR1 and CDR2: MNHEY, SVGEGT. CDR3 length: 16 amino acids. The DNA for the CDR3 is TGTGCCAGCACCCTAATGGGGACAGGGGGAGGTCAGCCCCAGCATTTT. The encoded protein is CASTLMGTGGGQPQHF.

With respect to this clonotype: A much larger clone differs by one base, so this may be a read error. J is TRBJ1-1 and V is TRBV12-3 or TRBV12-4; D uncertain. The CDR3 has 12 amino acids. CDR3 loop: CASSLETTEASF. CDR3 coding DNA: TGTGCCAGCAGTTTGGAGACAACCGAAGCTTCCTTT.

This clonotype appeared many times. The rearrangement links TRBV19 to TRBJ2-1; 13 bases are a match to TRBD2. CDR1 is LNHDA, CDR2 SQIVND, per germline (reference sequence). This CDR3 region has 16 residues. Trimming at V came to 4 bases and at J to 4 bases, leaving 4 bases not matched to a gene. The CDR3 bases are TGTGCCAGTAGTACCAGGACTAGCGGGAGATACAATGAGCAGTTCTTC. This codes for CASSTRTSGRYNEQFF.

V and J are TRBV4-1 and TRBJ1-6; D is uncertain. This CDR3 has 16 residues. V dropped 5 bases and J dropped 9 bases, with 20 bases sitting between them. Germline V gives CDR1 MGHRA, CDR2 YSYEKL. The CDR3 here is CASSTHSDLTPSPLHF. The CDR3 DNA follows: TGCGCCAGCAGCACCCACTCGGACCTAACCCCTTCACCCCTCCACTTT.

This clonotype appeared a few times. The V and J genes are TRBV4-3 and TRBJ2-6; D gene ambiguous. V gave up 1 base and J gave up 0 bases, with 4 bases separating them. The length of the CDR3 is 15 residues. Germline V CDR1 and CDR2: LGHNA, YSLEER. The CDR3 sequence is CASSQAPSGANVLTF. The DNA of the CDR3 is TGCGCCAGCAGCCAAGCTCCCTCTGGGGCCAACGTCCTGACTTTC.

The sample holds many counts of this clonotype. The chain carries TRBV30 and TRBJ2-7; 7 nucleotides match TRBD2. With 3 bases clipped from V and 4 bases from J, the junction kept 6 bases outside the gene matches. Germline assignment: CDR1 GTSNPN and CDR2 SVGIG (reference sequence). This CDR3 region has 13 residues. In DNA form, the CDR3 reads TGTGCCTGGAGGGCTAGCGGAACTTACGAGCAGTACTTC. It yields the protein CAWRASGTYEQYF.